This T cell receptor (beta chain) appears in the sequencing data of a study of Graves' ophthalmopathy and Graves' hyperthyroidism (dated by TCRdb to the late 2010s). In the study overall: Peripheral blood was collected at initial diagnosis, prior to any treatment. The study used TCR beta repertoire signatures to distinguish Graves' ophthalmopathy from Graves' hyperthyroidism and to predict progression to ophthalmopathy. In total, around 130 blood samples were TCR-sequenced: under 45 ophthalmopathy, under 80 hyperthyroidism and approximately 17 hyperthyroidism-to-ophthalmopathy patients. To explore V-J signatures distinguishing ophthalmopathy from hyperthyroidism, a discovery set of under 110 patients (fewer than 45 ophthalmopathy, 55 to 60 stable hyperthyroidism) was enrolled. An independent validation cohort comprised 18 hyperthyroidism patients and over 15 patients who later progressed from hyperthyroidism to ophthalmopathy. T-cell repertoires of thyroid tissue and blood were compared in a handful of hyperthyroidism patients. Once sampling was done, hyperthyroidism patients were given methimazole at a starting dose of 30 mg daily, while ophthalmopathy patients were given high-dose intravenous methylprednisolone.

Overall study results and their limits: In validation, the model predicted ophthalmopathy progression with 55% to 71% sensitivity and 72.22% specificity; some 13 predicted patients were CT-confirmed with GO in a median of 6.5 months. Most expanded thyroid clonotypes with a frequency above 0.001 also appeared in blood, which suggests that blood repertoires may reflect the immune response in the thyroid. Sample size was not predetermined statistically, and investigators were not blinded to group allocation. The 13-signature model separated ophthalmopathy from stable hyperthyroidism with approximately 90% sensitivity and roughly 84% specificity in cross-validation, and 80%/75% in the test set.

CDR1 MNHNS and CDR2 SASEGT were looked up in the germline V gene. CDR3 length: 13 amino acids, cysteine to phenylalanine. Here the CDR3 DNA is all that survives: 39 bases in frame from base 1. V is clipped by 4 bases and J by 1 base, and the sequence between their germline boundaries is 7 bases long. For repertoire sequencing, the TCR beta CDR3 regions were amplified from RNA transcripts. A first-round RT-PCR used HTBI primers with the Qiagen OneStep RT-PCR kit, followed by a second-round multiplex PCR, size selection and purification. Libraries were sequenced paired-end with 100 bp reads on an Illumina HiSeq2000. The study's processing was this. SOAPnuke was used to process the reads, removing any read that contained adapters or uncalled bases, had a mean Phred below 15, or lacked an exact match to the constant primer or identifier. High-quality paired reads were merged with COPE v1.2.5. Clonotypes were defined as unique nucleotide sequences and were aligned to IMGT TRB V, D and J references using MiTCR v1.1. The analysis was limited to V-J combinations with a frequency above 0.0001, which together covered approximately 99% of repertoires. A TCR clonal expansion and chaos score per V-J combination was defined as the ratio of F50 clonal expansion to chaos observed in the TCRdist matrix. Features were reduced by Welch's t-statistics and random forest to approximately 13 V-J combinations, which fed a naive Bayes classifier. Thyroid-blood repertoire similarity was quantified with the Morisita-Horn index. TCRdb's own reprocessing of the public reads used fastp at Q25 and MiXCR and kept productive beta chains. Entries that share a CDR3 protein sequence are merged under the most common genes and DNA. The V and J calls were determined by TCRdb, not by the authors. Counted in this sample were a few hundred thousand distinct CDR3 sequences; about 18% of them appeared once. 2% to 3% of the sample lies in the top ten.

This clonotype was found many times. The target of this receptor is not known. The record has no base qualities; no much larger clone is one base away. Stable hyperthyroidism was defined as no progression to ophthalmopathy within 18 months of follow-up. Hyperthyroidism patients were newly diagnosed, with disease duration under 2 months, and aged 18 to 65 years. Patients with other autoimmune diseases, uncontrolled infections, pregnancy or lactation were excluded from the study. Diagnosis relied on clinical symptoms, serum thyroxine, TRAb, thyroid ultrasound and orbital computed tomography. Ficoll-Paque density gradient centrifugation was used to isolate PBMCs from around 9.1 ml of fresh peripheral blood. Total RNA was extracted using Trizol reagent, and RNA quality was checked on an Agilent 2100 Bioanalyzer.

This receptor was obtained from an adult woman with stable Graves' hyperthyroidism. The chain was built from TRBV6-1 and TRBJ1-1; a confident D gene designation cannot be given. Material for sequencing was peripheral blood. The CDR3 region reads CASSVRPNTEAFF. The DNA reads TGTGCCAGCAGTGTTCGGCCGAACACTGAAGCTTTCTTT.